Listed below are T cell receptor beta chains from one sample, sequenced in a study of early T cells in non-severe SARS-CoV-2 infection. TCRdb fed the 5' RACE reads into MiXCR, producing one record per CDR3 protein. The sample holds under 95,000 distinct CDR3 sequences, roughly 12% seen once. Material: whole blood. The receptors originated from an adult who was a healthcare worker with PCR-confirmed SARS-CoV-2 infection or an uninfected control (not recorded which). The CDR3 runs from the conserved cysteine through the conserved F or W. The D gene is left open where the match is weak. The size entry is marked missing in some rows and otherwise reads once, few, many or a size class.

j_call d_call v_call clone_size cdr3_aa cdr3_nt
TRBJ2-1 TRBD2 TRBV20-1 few CSADGGAVVNEQFF TGCAGTGCTGACGGGGGGGCTGTCGTCAATGAGCAGTTCTTC
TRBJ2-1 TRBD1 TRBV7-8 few CASSTRQGPYNEQFF TGTGCCAGCAGCACAAGACAGGGTCCCTACAATGAGCAGTTCTTC
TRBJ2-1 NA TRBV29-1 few CSVDLTTYNEQFF TGCAGCGTTGACTTGACAACCTACAATGAGCAGTTCTTC
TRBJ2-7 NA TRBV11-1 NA CASSSDGTYEQYF TGTGCCAGCAGCTCTGACGGTACCTACGAGCAGTACTTC
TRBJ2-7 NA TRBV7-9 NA CASSPTQAHEQYF TGTGCCAGCAGCCCCACCCAGGCCCACGAGCAGTACTTC
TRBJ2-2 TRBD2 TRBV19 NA CASSRVGGSTGELFF TGTGCCAGTAGTCGGGTGGGAGGGTCGACCGGGGAGCTGTTTTTT
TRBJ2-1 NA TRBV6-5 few CASSYPEGNEQFF TGTGCCAGCAGTTACCCGGAGGGCAATGAGCAGTTCTTC
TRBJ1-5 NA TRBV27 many CASSLSGNQPQHF TGTGCCAGCAGTTTATCAGGGAATCAGCCCCAGCATTTT
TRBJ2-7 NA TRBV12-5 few CASGLDYEQYF TGTGCTAGTGGTTTGGACTACGAGCAGTACTTC
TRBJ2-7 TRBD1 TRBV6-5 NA CASRPDRPVEQYF TGTGCCAGCAGACCGGACAGGCCAGTGGAGCAGTACTTC
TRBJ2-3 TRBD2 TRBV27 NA CASSLRGGSADTQYF TGTGCCAGCAGTTTGCGCGGGGGATCGGCAGATACGCAGTATTTT
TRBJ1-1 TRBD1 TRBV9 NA CASSVQGVVTEAFF TGTGCCAGCAGCGTTCAGGGGGTGGTCACTGAAGCTTTCTTT
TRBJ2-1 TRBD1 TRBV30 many CACNRDSREQFF TGTGCCTGTAACCGGGACAGCCGTGAGCAGTTCTTC
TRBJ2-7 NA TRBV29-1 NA CSVAPLPGYEQYF TGCAGCGTTGCGCCGTTACCGGGCTACGAGCAGTACTTC
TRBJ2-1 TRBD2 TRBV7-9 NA CASSYREVRYNEQFF TGTGCCAGCAGCTACCGGGAGGTCAGATACAATGAGCAGTTCTTC
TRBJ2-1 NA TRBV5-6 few CASSLGGDPTGHINEQFF TGTGCCAGCAGCTTGGGGGGGGACCCGACAGGGCATATCAATGAGCAGTTCTTC
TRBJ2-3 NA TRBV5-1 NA CASSRESGADTQYF TGCGCCAGCAGCCGGGAATCAGGGGCGGATACGCAGTATTTT
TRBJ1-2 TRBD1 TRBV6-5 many CASSYTGQDSYGYTF TGTGCCAGCAGTTACACGGGACAGGATTCCTATGGCTACACCTTC
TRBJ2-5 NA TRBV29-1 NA CSALSWTQYF TGCAGCGCCCTTTCTTGGACCCAGTACTTC
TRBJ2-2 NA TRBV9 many CASSLGVANTGELFF TGTGCCAGCAGTCTGGGGGTAGCGAACACCGGGGAGCTGTTTTTT
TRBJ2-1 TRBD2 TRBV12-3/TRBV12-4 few CASRRTSGSGWRNEQFF TGTGCCAGCAGACGGACTAGCGGGAGTGGGTGGAGAAATGAGCAGTTCTTC
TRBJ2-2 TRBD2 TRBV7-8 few CASSFLAGGNTGELFF TGTGCCAGCAGCTTCCTGGCGGGAGGAAACACCGGGGAGCTGTTTTTT
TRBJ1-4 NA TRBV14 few CASSQDAVQAEKLFF TGTGCCAGCAGCCAAGATGCTGTACAGGCTGAAAAACTGTTTTTT
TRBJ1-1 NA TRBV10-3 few CAISARGESEAFF TGTGCCATCAGTGCGAGGGGAGAGAGTGAAGCTTTCTTT
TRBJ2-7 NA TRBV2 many CASSELATHEQYF TGTGCCAGCAGTGAACTGGCGACCCACGAGCAGTACTTC
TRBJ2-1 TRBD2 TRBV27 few CASSLSCGTSECGQFF TGTGCCAGCAGTTTATCCTGCGGGACTAGTGAATGCGGGCAGTTCTTC
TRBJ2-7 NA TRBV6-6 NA CASSYPPFETTYEQYF TGTGCCAGCAGTTACCCGCCTTTTGAGACAACCTACGAGCAGTACTTC
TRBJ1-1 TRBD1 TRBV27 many CASSPHRGEAFF TGTGCCAGCAGTCCCCACAGGGGTGAAGCTTTCTTT
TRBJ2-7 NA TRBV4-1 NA CASSQGSSSYEQYF TGCGCCAGCAGCCAAGGGTCTTCCTCCTACGAGCAGTACTTC
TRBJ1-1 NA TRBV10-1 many CASWEGRLNAFF TGCGCCAGTTGGGAGGGGAGACTTAACGCTTTCTTT
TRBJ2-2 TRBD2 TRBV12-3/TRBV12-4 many CASSDGLAGTYRAGELFF TGTGCCAGCAGTGACGGACTAGCGGGGACGTATAGGGCCGGGGAGCTGTTTTTT
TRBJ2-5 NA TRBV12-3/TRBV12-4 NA CASSLRRETQYF TGTGCCAGCAGTTTACGGCGAGAGACCCAGTACTTC
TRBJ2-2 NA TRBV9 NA CASSAGTLGELFF TGTGCCAGCAGCGCGGGGACTCTAGGGGAGCTGTTTTTT
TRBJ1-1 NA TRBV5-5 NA CASSPLDLGRNTEAFF TGTGCCAGCAGCCCACTCGACCTGGGGAGGAACACTGAAGCTTTCTTT
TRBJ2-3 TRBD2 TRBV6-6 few CASSRPGLAMGTDTQYF TGTGCCAGCAGCCGACCGGGACTAGCGATGGGCACAGATACGCAGTATTTT
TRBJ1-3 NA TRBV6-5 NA CASSIGPVGNTIYF TGTGCCAGCAGCATCGGACCGGTTGGAAACACCATATATTTT
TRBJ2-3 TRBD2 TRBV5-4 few CASSSRGLAVEHTQYF TGTGCCAGCAGCTCCAGGGGACTAGCGGTGGAACATACGCAGTATTTT
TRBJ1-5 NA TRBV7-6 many CASSTHGPGSQHF TGTGCCAGCAGCACCCATGGCCCTGGGTCCCAGCATTTT
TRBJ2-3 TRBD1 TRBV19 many CASSYRDRTADTQYF TGTGCCAGTAGTTACCGGGACAGGACGGCAGATACGCAGTATTTT
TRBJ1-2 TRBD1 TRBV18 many CASSPGQLTNYGYTF TGTGCCAGCTCGCCGGGACAGCTAACCAACTATGGCTACACCTTC
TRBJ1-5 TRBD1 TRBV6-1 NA CASSGDRLLKNQAQHF TGTGCCAGCAGTGGGGACAGACTACTAAAAAATCAGGCCCAGCATTTT
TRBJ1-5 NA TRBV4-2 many CASSQVGVNQPQHF TGTGCCAGCAGCCAAGTGGGGGTTAATCAGCCCCAGCATTTT
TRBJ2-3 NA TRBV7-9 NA CASSSGHYTDTQYF TGTGCCAGCAGCTCTGGACACTACACAGATACGCAGTATTTT
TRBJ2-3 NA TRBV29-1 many CSVEEGLVGNTQYF TGCAGCGTTGAAGAGGGGCTAGTAGGGAATACGCAGTATTTT
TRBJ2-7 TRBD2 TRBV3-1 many CASSSLKTSTYEQYF TGTGCCAGCAGCTCCCTTAAGACTAGCACCTACGAGCAGTACTTC
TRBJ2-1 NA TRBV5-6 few CASSGSGKGDEQFF TGTGCCAGCAGTGGAAGCGGCAAAGGGGATGAGCAGTTCTTC
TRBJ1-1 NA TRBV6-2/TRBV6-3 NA CATSVNGGVPEAFF TGTGCCACCTCAGTTAATGGGGGGGTCCCTGAAGCTTTCTTT